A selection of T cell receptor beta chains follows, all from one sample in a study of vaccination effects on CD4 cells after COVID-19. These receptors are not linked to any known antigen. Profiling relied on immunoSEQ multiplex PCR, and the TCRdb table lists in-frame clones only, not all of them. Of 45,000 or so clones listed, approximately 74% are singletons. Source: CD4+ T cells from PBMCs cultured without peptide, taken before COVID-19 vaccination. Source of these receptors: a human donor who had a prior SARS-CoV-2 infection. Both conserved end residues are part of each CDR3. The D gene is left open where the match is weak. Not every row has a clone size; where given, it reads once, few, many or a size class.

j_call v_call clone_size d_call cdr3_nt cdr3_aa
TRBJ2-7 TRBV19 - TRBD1 TGTGCCAGTAGCTCTCCCCCCGGGACAGGGTCCTCCTACGAGCAGTACTTC CASSSPPGTGSSYEQYF
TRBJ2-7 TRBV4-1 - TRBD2 TGCGCCAGCAGCCGGGGGACTAGCGGTGCCTACGAGCAGTACTTC CASSRGTSGAYEQYF
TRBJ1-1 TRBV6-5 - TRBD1 TGTGCCAGCAGATCGGACAGGGCCATGAACACTGAAGCTTTCTTT CASRSDRAMNTEAFF
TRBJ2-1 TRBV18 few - TGTGCCAGCTCACCACCTGGCAGCAATGAGCAGTTCTTC CASSPPGSNEQFF
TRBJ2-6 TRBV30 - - TGTGCCTGGGCCATGTATCGGGGAGGTGGGGCCAACGTCCTGACTTTC CAWAMYRGGGANVLTF
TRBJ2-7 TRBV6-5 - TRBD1 TGTGCCAGCAGTAGGGAACTGGGACAGGGGTACGAGCAGTACTTC CASSRELGQGYEQYF
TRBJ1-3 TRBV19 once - TGTGCCAGTAGTATAAGATCTCGTGCCAACTCTGGAAACACCATATATTTT CASSIRSRANSGNTIYF
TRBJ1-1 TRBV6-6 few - TGTGCCAGCGGCCCCATCGGCGAAGCTTTCTTT CASGPIGEAFF
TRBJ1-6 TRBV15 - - TGTGCCACCAGCAGGGCGCTGGGGAGCTCCTATAATTCACCCCTCCACTTT CATSRALGSSYNSPLHF
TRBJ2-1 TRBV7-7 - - TGTGCTAGCAGCTTAGTGTACAATGAGCAGTTCTTC CASSLVYNEQFF
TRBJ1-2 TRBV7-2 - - TGTGCCAGCAGCTTCGACAGGAACTATGGCTACACCTTC CASSFDRNYGYTF
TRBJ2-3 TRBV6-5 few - TGTGCCAGCAGTTTAACAGAGACTAGCACAGATACGCAGTATTTT CASSLTETSTDTQYF
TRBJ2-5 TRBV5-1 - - TGCGCCAGCAGCTTGAAGGCAGGCCGCTACCAAGAGACCCAGTACTTC CASSLKAGRYQETQYF
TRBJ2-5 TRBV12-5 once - TGTGCTAGTGGTTCCAACAGGGAAGGGGAGACCCAGTACTTC CASGSNREGETQYF
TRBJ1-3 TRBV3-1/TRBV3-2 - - TGTGCCAGCAGCCCCCGCGGACAGTCTGGAAACACCATATATTTT CASSPRGQSGNTIYF
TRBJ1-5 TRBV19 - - TGTGCCAGTAGCCCCGCGGTGTGGGTAGGTCAGCCCCAGCATTTT CASSPAVWVGQPQHF
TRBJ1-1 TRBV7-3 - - TGTGCCAGCAGCTTAAACCCGCGGGGGGCGCACACTGAAGCTTTCTTT CASSLNPRGAHTEAFF
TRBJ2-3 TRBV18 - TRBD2 TGTGCCAGCTCACCCCGCGGGGGGAACACAGATACGCAGTATTTT CASSPRGGNTDTQYF
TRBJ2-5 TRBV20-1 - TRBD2 TGCAGTGCTAGTTTATCTAGCGGGGGAGAGACCCAGTACTTC CSASLSSGGETQYF
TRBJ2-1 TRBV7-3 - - TGTGCCAGCAGCTTAACGGGTAGCGAGAGCTCCTACAATGAGCAGTTCTTC CASSLTGSESSYNEQFF
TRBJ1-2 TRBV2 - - TGTGCCAGCAGTGAAATGGTAGAGGGAGGCTACACCTTC CASSEMVEGGYTF
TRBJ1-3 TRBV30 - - TGTGCCTGGAGTCATCCAAAAGCCCCTGGAAACACCATATATTTT CAWSHPKAPGNTIYF
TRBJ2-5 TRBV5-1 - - TGCGCCAGCAGCCCCTCGGCGAGGGAGACCCAGTACTTC CASSPSARETQYF
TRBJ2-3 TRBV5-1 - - TGCGCCAGCAGCTTGGACCCGGCCACAGATACGCAGTATTTT CASSLDPATDTQYF
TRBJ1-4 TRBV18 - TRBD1 TGTGCCAGCTCAGCCCAACAGGGGAGCGTGACTAATGAAAAACTGTTTTTT CASSAQQGSVTNEKLFF
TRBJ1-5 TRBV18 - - TGTGCCAGCTCACCATTGGAGGATAGCAATCAGCCCCAGCATTTT CASSPLEDSNQPQHF
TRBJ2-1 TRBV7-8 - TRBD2 TGTGCCAGCAGCTTAGGGTTAGCGGGGGGCACACAGTACAATGAGCAGTTCTTC CASSLGLAGGTQYNEQFF
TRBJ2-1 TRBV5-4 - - TGTGCCAGCAGCCCTAGGACCGTCGGACGTGACACTGAGCAGTTCTTC CASSPRTVGRDTEQFF
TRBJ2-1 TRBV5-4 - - TGTGCCAGCAGCTTGTTCGTGTCCCTGAGCTCCTACAATGAGCAGTTCTTC CASSLFVSLSSYNEQFF
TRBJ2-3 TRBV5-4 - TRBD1 TGTGCCAGCAGCCCACCGAGGGGGCGAACAGATACGCAGTATTTT CASSPPRGRTDTQYF
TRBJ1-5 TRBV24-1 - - TGTGCCACCAGTGAGTCACAGGGAACGGGTCAGCCCCAGCATTTT CATSESQGTGQPQHF
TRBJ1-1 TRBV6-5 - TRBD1 TGTGCCAGCAGTTACTCGGGACAGCCCGGACGGGAAGCTTTCTTT CASSYSGQPGREAFF
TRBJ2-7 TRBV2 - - TGTGCCAGCAGTTGGGATATTTCCTACGAGCAGTACTTC CASSWDISYEQYF
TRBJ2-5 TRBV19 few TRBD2 TGTGCCAGTAGTGCTCTAGCGGGAGGACGAGAGACCCAGTACTTC CASSALAGGRETQYF
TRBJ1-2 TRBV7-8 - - TGTGCCAGCAGCTTAGCGCCACAGGGTGCTCTTTATGGCTACACCTTC CASSLAPQGALYGYTF
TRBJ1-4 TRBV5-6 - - TGTGCCAGCAGCACGACTGGGGCGGGAAATGAAAAACTGTTTTTT CASSTTGAGNEKLFF
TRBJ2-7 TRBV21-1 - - TGTGCCAGCAGAAAGGGACAGACTGCCGAGCAGTACTTC CASRKGQTAEQYF
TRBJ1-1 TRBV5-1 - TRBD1 TGCGCCAGCAGCTTACAGGGGGCTGACACTGAAGCTTTCTTT CASSLQGADTEAFF
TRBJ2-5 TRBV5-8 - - TGTGCCAGCAGCTTCTCTGTGGCGGGGACCCAGTACTTC CASSFSVAGTQYF
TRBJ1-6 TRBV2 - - TGTGCCAGCAGGTTCAGCGACATCTCACCCCTCCACTTT CASRFSDISPLHF
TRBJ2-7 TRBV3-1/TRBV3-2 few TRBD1 TGTGCCAGCAGCCACCAAGGGAAATACAGGGGTCCTCTGGGCGAGCAGTACTTC CASSHQGKYRGPLGEQYF
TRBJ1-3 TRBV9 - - TGTGCCAGCAGTGGTAGCTTTTTCTCTGGAAACACCATATATTTT CASSGSFFSGNTIYF
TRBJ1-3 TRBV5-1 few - TGCGCCAGCAGCTTGGGGAGGAGCTCTGGAAACACCATATATTTT CASSLGRSSGNTIYF
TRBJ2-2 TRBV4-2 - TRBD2 TGTGCCAGCAGCCTCAGTAGCGGGGGGGCTTCTGGCGGGGAGCTGTTTTTT CASSLSSGGASGGELFF
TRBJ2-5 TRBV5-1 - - TGCGCCAGCAGCTTGATGCAGATCCAAGAGACCCAGTACTTC CASSLMQIQETQYF
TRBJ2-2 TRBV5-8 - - TGTGCCAGCAGCTTGTTTCACACCGGGGAGCTGTTTTTT CASSLFHTGELFF
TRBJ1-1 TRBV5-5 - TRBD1 TGTGCCAGCAGCGTTCCGGGACAGGGGAACACTGAAGCTTTCTTT CASSVPGQGNTEAFF
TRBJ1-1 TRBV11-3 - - TGTGCCAGCAGCTTTAGTCGAGGGGTTGAAGCTTTCTTT CASSFSRGVEAFF
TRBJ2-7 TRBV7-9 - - TGTGCCAGCAGCTTAGTAGCTACGGTGGGTGAGCAGTACTTC CASSLVATVGEQYF